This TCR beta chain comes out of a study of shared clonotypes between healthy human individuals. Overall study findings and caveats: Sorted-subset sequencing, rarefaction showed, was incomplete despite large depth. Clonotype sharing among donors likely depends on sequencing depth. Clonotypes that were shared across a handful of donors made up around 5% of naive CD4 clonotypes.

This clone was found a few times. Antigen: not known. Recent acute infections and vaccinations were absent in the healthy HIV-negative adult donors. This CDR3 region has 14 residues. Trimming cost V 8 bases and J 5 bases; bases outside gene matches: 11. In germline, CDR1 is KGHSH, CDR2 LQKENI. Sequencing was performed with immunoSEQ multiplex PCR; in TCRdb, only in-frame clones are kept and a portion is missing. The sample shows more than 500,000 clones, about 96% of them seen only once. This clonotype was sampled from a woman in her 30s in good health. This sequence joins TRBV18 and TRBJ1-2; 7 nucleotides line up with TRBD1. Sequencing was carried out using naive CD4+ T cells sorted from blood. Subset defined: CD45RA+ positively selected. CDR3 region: CASTESGTAYGYTF. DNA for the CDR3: TGTGCCAGCACAGAATCCGGGACAGCTTATGGCTACACCTTC.